The T cell receptor (beta chain) under discussion was sequenced for a study of PD-1 blockade in classical Hodgkin lymphoma. Findings and caveats of the study: Newly diagnosed patients and complete responders had comparable diversity at baseline. Significant TCR diversity gains by C4D1 occurred in CD4+ but not CD8+ cells.

The patients all showed relapse after autologous stem cell transplantation, while their brentuximab vedotin exposure varied. As regards this clone: The antigen is undetermined.

This table comes from immunoSEQ multiplex PCR, and its TCRdb copy is limited to in-frame clones, with some not included. The repertoire consists of 95,000 or so clones, with over 80% occurring once and the leading ten covering 12%. The CDR3 runs 15 residues. Trimming pared 4 bases from V and 0 bases from J, leaving 11 bases between. The germline CDR1 and CDR2 sequences are SGHRS and YFSETQ. The source was peripheral blood mononuclear cells (PBMCs), collected at baseline. This sequence originates from a human donor with classical Hodgkin lymphoma. This chain uses TRBV5-1 with TRBJ1-5; D is perhaps TRBD1 (6 bases). The CDR3 nucleotides are TGCGCCAGCAGCGTGGACAGTTATAGCAATCAGCCCCAGCATTTT. It codes for CASSVDSYSNQPQHF.